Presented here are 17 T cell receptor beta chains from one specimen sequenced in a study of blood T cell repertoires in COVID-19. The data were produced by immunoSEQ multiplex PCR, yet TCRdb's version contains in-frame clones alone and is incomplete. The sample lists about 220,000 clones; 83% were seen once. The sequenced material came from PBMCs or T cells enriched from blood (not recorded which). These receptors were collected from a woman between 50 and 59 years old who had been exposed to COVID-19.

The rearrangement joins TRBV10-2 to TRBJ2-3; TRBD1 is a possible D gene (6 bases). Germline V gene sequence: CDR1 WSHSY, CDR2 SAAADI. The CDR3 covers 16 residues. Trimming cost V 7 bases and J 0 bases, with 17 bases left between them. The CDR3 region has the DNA TGCGCCAGCACCAAACCACAGGGCACTAGCACAGATACGCAGTATTTT. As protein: CASTKPQGTSTDTQYF.

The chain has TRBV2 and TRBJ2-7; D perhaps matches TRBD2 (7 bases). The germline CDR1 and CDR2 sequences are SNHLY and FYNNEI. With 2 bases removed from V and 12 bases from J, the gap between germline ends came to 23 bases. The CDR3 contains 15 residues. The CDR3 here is CASSELRRGGSFPYF. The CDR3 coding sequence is TGTGCCAGCAGTGAACTCCGGAGGGGGGGTAGTTTCCCGTACTTC.

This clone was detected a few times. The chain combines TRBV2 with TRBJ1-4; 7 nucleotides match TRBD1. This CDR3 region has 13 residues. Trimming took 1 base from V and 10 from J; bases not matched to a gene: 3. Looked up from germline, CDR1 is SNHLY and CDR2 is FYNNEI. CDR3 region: CASSEVNRGKLFF. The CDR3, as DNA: TGTGCCAGCAGTGAAGTAAACAGGGGAAAACTGTTTTTT.

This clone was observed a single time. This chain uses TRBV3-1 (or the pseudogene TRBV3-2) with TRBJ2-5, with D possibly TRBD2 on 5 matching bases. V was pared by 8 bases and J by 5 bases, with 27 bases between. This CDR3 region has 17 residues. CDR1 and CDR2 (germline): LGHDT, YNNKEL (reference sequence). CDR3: CASGGGRGSSLGETQYF. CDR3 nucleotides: TGTGCCAGCGGCGGCGGTCGAGGGTCCTCCTTGGGGGAGACCCAGTACTTC.

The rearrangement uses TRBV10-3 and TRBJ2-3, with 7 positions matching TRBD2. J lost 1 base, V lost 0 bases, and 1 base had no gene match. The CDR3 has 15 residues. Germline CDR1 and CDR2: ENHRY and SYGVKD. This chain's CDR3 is CAISESRGGTDTQYF. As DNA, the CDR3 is TGTGCCATCAGTGAGTCACGGGGGGGCACAGATACGCAGTATTTT.

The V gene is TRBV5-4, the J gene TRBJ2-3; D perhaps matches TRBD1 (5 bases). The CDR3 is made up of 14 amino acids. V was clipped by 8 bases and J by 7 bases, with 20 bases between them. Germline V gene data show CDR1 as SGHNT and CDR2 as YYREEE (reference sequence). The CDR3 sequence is CARVPRGFAYTQYF. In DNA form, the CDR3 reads TGTGCCAGAGTACCTAGGGGATTCGCTTATACGCAGTATTTT.

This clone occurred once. Here the CDR3 DNA reads TGTGCCAGCTCACAGGGGGTAGTCCCAGATACGCAGTATTTT. Its translation: CASSQGVVPDTQYF. This rearrangement joins TRBV18 to TRBJ2-3; weak D call: TRBD1 (6 bases). Germline CDR1 and CDR2: KGHSH and LQKENI. The CDR3 loop spans 14 amino acids. The V end lost 4 bases, the J end lost 4 bases, and 12 bases lay between the germline ends.

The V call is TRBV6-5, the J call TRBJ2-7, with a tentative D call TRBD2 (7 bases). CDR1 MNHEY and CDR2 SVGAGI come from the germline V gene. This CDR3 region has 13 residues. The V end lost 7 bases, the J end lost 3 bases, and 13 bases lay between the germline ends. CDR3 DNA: TGTGCCAGCACCTGGGGGGGGCTCTACGAGCAGTACTTC. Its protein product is CASTWGGLYEQYF.

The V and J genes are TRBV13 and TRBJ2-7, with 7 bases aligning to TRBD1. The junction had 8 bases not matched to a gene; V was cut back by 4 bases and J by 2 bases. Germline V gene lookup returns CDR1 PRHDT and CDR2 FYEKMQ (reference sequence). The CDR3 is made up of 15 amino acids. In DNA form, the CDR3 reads TGTGCCAGCAGCTCGGAGACAGGGTACCCCTACGAGCAGTACTTC. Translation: CASSSETGYPYEQYF.

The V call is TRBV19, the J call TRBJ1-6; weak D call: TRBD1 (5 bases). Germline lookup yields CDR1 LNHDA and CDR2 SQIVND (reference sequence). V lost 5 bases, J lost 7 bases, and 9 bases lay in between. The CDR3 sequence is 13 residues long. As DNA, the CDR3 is TGTGCCAGTAGTGGGGGGGGGAATTCACCCCTCCACTTT. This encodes CASSGGGNSPLHF.

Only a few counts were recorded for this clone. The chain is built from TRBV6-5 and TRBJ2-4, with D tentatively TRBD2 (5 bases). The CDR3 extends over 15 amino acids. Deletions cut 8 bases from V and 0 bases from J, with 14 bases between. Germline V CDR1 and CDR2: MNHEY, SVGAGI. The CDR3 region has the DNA TGTGCCAGCTCCCCCGGGATCGTAGCCAAAAACATTCAGTACTTC. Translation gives CASSPGIVAKNIQYF.

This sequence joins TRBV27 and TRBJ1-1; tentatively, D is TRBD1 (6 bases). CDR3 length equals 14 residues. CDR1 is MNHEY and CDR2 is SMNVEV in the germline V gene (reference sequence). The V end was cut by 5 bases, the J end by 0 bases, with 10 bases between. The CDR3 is CASSPWGLNTEAFF. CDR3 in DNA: TGTGCCAGCAGTCCATGGGGGCTGAACACTGAAGCTTTCTTT.

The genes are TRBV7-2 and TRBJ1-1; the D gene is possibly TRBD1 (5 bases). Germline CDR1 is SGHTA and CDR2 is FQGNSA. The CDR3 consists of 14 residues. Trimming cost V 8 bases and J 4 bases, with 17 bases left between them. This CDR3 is CASSAMGGGTEAFF. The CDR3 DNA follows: TGTGCCAGCTCGGCTATGGGGGGTGGCACTGAAGCTTTCTTT.

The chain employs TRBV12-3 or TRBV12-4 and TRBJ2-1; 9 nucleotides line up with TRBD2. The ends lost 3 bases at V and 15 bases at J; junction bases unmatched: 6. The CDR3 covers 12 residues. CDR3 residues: CASSLGLATPFF. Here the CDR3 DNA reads TGTGCCAGCAGTTTGGGACTAGCCACGCCGTTCTTC.

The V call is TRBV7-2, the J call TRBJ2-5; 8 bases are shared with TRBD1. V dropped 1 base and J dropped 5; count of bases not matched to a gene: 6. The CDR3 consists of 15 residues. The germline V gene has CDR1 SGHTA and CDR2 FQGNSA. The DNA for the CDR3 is TGTGCCAGCAGCTTAGGGCCCCACAGGGGGGAGACCCAGTACTTC. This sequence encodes CASSLGPHRGETQYF.

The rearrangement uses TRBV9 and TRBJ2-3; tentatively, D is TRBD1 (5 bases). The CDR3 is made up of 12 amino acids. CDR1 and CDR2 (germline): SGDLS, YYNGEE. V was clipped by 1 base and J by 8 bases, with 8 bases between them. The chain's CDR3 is CASSVTGVTQYF. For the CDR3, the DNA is TGTGCCAGCAGCGTAACAGGAGTTACGCAGTATTTT.

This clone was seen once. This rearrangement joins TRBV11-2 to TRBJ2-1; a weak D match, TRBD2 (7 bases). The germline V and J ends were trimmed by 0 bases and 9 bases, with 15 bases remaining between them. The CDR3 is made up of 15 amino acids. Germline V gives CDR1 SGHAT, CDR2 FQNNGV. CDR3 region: CASSLDTTGRGEQFF. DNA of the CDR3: TGTGCCAGCAGCTTAGATACTACAGGGAGGGGTGAGCAGTTCTTC.